This entry describes one TCR beta chain. Its specificity is unknown. 60 Vbeta and 13 Jbeta primers were used in PCR. Measured with immunoSEQ multiplex PCR; TCRdb has only the in-frame clones, and not every one. The sample has around 120,000 clones; the top ten hold 0.59%. These data belong to a study of cytomegalovirus exposure and HLA in healthy donors. General study findings and limits: As a later analysis showed, several of the most significant clusters appeared to be linked to common viral pathogens.

Germline CDR1 and CDR2: KGHSH and LQKENI. There are 16 residues in the CDR3. After removal of 3 bases from V and 2 bases from J, the junction contained 9 bases not matched to a gene. This receptor was identified in a man aged 50 to 60 in good health and CMV-seronegative. What was sequenced was PBMCs. This chain uses TRBV18 with TRBJ1-1; 7 positions match TRBD1. CDR3 protein: CASSPMGQPINTEAFF. The CDR3, as DNA: TGTGCCAGCTCACCCATGGGACAGCCAATTAACACTGAAGCTTTCTTT.